This T cell receptor beta chain was observed in a study of T cell responses to AZD1222 COVID-19 vaccine. The CDR3 loop spans 15 amino acids. Germline V CDR1 and CDR2: SGDLS, YYNGEE. V was clipped by 4 bases and J by 0 bases, with 10 bases between them. Sequencing used immunoSEQ multiplex PCR; TCRdb keeps in-frame clones, though not all of them. The table includes some 120,000 clones, 93% detected once. Study conclusions and caveats: Most donors were white British and more were female, and clonal diversity was possibly underestimated. Spike-wide vaccine-associated CD4 TCRs dominated at 160-218 and 743-854. It was only a handful of AZD1222 recipients who were seropositive at baseline.

With respect to this clone: Its antigen remains unidentified.

The sample was peripheral blood, taken on day 0 of AZD1222 vaccination. The gene calls are TRBV9 and TRBJ2-2; D gene unclear. This sequence originates from an adult in good health. The chain's CDR3 is CASSRWHSNTGELFF. In DNA form, the CDR3 reads TGTGCCAGCAGCCGTTGGCACTCGAACACCGGGGAGCTGTTTTTT.